There are many counts of the clone carrying this T cell receptor (beta chain). Antigen specificity is unknown. The sample is drawn from a study of T cell repertoires in cytomegalovirus infection. Study as a whole: From public TCR beta signatures came an indication of both CMV infection and matching HLA type.

Each CDR3 protein is one row after TCRdb ran MiXCR on the reads. The table has 250,000 or so distinct CDR3 sequences, 9% to 15% seen once; the top ten hold under 2%. The CDR3 is 15 residues long. Between the trimmed V and J ends, which lost 5 bases and 0 bases, there was a span of 13 bases. Findings and limits, study-wide: Cumulative frequency (of public TCR beta family members) identified carriers of CMV plus the relevant HLA. HLA-C-restricted CMV clonotypes gave the most frequent clonotype in two of eight donors.

The sample comprised PBMCs. The clonotype originates from a human donor in good health (CMV status not recorded). Some clones in this sample may be carry-over from other donors' samples. This chain links TRBV12-3 or TRBV12-4 with TRBJ1-2; no clear D gene. The CDR3 here is CASSLRRPANYGYTF. As DNA, the CDR3 is TGTGCCAGCAGTCTTCGACGACCCGCTAACTATGGCTACACCTTC.